A selection of T cell receptor beta chains follows, all from one sample in a study of CD8+ T cells in alopecia areata. Clones were sequenced by immunoSEQ multiplex PCR, and TCRdb holds only the in-frame ones, with some missing. The sample includes roughly 100,000 clones, 86% of them seen just once. The material sequenced was CD8+ T cells sorted from blood, taken at approximately week 30, from a patient treated with tofacitinib. Receptors originate from a human donor with alopecia areata. Each CDR3 is given with its conserved first and last residue. The order of the fields is clone size, D gene, J gene, V gene, CDR3 protein, CDR3 DNA. The D gene is left open where the match is weak. Rows may omit the clone size; those that give it use once, few, many or a size class.

>-|-|TRBJ1-4|TRBV2
CASSEKFLLKTNEKLFF
TGTGCCAGCAGTGAAAAATTCCTTCTGAAGACTAATGAAAAACTGTTTTTT
>-|TRBD2|TRBJ2-1|TRBV27
CASSLGGGNEQFF
TGTGCCAGCAGTTTAGGGGGGGGTAATGAGCAGTTCTTC
>-|-|TRBJ2-5|TRBV7-9
CASSLSVRVIEETQYF
TGTGCCAGCAGCTTAAGCGTCAGGGTAATCGAAGAGACCCAGTACTTC
>-|-|TRBJ2-1|TRBV4-1
CASSQEPQGLTYNEQFF
TGCGCCAGCAGCCAAGAACCACAGGGACTGACCTACAATGAGCAGTTCTTC
>-|-|TRBJ2-1|TRBV13
CASSLLIRATYNEQFF
TGTGCCAGCAGCTTACTTATCAGGGCTACCTACAATGAGCAGTTCTTC
>-|-|TRBJ1-5|TRBV4-1
CASSQDSLGNQPQHF
TGCGCCAGCAGCCAAGATTCCCTCGGGAATCAGCCCCAGCATTTT
>-|-|TRBJ1-2|TRBV6-1
CASNPGSNYGYTF
TGTGCCAGCAACCCAGGGAGTAACTATGGCTACACCTTC
>-|TRBD1|TRBJ1-5|TRBV7-9
CASSSGQGLQPQHF
TGTGCCAGCAGCTCCGGACAGGGCCTGCAGCCCCAGCATTTT
>-|-|TRBJ2-1|TRBV9
CASSVGGGVGNEQFF
TGTGCCAGCAGCGTCGGAGGGGGCGTTGGCAATGAGCAGTTCTTC
>-|-|TRBJ2-7|TRBV7-8
CASSLGESGYEQYF
TGTGCCAGCAGCTTAGGGGAATCGGGCTACGAGCAGTACTTC
>-|-|TRBJ2-7|TRBV7-9
CASSLEGSTYEQYF
TGTGCCAGCAGCTTAGAGGGTTCGACCTACGAGCAGTACTTC
>-|TRBD1|TRBJ2-3|TRBV6-5
CASSFSTGVTDTQYF
TGTGCCAGCAGTTTTTCGACAGGGGTCACAGATACGCAGTATTTT
>-|TRBD2|TRBJ2-7|TRBV7-9
CASSPQGLAYEQYF
TGTGCCAGCAGCCCTCAGGGACTAGCCTACGAGCAGTACTTC
>once|-|TRBJ2-7|TRBV6-1
CASSDELTYEQYF
TGTGCCAGCAGTGACGAGTTAACCTACGAGCAGTACTTC
>-|-|TRBJ2-7|TRBV6-1
CASSEEVDPEQYF
TGTGCCAGCAGTGAAGAAGTGGATCCCGAGCAGTACTTC
>-|-|TRBJ2-7|TRBV5-1
CASSLRGYEQYF
TGCGCCAGCAGCTTGAGAGGGTACGAGCAGTACTTC
>-|-|TRBJ2-1|TRBV6-5
CASTLRAASYNEQFF
TGTGCCAGCACCCTAAGGGCAGCCTCCTACAATGAGCAGTTCTTC
>-|-|TRBJ1-2|TRBV7-6
CAWGGRQSYTF
TGTGCCTGGGGGGGCCGCCAAAGCTACACCTTC